Listed below are T cell receptor beta chains from one sample, sequenced in a study of blood T cell repertoires in COVID-19. Method: immunoSEQ multiplex PCR; TCRdb's copy keeps in-frame clones and lacks some. This sample has under 250,000 clones; approximately 80% occur once, and the top ten carry approximately 10%. The sample comprised peripheral blood. Receptor source: a man aged 50 to 60 with active or convalescent COVID-19. CDR3s include the opening cysteine and the closing phenylalanine or tryptophan. A D gene is named only where the DNA matches it firmly. Clone size appears in some rows only: once, few, many, or a class for an expanded clone.

abundance	v_gene	j_gene	d_gene	len	CDR3aa	CDR3nt
few	TRBV11-2	TRBJ1-4	TRBD1	15	CASSLGTVGNEKLFF	TGTGCCAGCAGCTTGGGGACAGTCGGTAATGAAAAACTGTTTTTT
-	TRBV6-5	TRBJ1-5	-	12	CASRSGNQPQHF	TGTGCCAGCAGGTCAGGGAATCAGCCCCAGCATTTT
few	TRBV9	TRBJ1-6	-	14	CASSVEPAGTPLHF	TGTGCCAGCAGCGTAGAGCCCGCGGGAACACCCCTCCACTTT
-	TRBV19	TRBJ2-1	TRBD2	15	CATRLTSGGYNEQFF	TGTGCCACAAGACTCACTAGCGGGGGGTACAATGAGCAGTTCTTC
once	TRBV28	TRBJ1-2	TRBD1	17	CASSLPGTGLSSYGYTF	TGTGCCAGCAGTTTACCCGGGACAGGGTTGAGCTCCTACGGCTACACCTTC
-	TRBV25-1	TRBJ2-2	-	15	CASSESVGRTGELFF	TGTGCCAGCAGTGAATCTGTGGGGAGGACCGGGGAGCTGTTTTTT
-	TRBV21-1	TRBJ1-3	-	15	CASSRVPRKGNTIYF	TGTGCCAGCAGCAGGGTCCCTAGGAAAGGAAACACCATATATTTT
-	TRBV6-5	TRBJ2-3	-	11	CASGPFDTQYF	TGTGCCAGCGGGCCCTTTGATACGCAGTATTTT
once	TRBV20-1	TRBJ2-1	-	13	CSASPDSYNEQFF	TGCAGTGCTAGTCCGGACAGCTACAATGAGCAGTTCTTC
-	TRBV2	TRBJ2-2	-	14	CASSERQITGELFF	TGTGCCAGCAGTGAGCGGCAGATCACCGGGGAGCTGTTTTTT
-	TRBV5-1	TRBJ2-1	-	17	CASSLGRGPTSYNEQFF	TGCGCCAGCAGCTTAGGGCGGGGCCCAACCTCCTACAATGAGCAGTTCTTC
-	TRBV9	TRBJ2-2	-	13	CASSVEGHRELFF	TGTGCCAGCAGCGTAGAGGGGCACCGGGAGCTGTTTTTT
-	TRBV28	TRBJ1-5	-	15	CASMGGGFSNQPQHF	TGTGCCAGCATGGGAGGCGGGTTCAGCAATCAGCCCCAGCATTTT
-	TRBV19	TRBJ1-2	TRBD1	15	CASSTPSTGNYGYTF	TGTGCCAGTAGTACTCCGTCGACAGGGAACTATGGCTACACCTTC
-	TRBV5-6	TRBJ2-7	-	12	CASSFSDYEQYF	TGTGCCAGCAGCTTCTCAGACTACGAGCAGTACTTC